Sequencing of this TCR beta chain was carried out in a study of OX40 agonist ivuxolimab in advanced cancers. The wider study: The patients received agonistic anti-OX40 (CD134) antibody ivuxolimab. Findings and limits, study-wide: Blood T cells, both CD4+ and CD8+, expanded clonally by week 6 at 0.1 to 3.0 mg/kg.

Turning to this clone: Its target is unknown.

Here immunoSEQ multiplex PCR was the method, and the copy in TCRdb shows in-frame clones only, minus some. The sample records around 19,000 clones, roughly 74% being singletons. Germline CDR1 and CDR2: SGHRS and YFSETQ. The CDR3 is 13 residues long. V trimming: 4 bases; J trimming: 7 bases; junction bases outside the gene matches: 7. The sequences come from CD4+ or CD8+ T cells sorted from blood, collected in a trial of the OX40 agonist ivuxolimab. V usage is TRBV5-1 and J usage is TRBJ1-1, with 7 bases identical to TRBD1. The clonotype comes from an adult with an advanced solid tumor such as melanoma, head and neck, liver or kidney cancer. CDR3 region: CASSAGTDREAFF. CDR3 nucleotides: TGCGCCAGCAGCGCCGGGACAGACCGTGAAGCTTTCTTT.